What follows are 8 T cell receptor beta chains derived from one specimen sequenced in a study of cytomegalovirus exposure and HLA in healthy donors. The PCR was carried out with 60 Vbeta primers and 13 Jbeta primers. Measured with immunoSEQ multiplex PCR; TCRdb has only the in-frame clones, and not every one. The data contain around 120,000 clones, approximately 78% of them singletons. Sequencing was performed on PBMCs. These TCRs come from a woman between 25 and 40 years old in good health and CMV-seropositive.

The chain's CDR3 is CASSEIPSGVQETQYF. CDR3 coding DNA: TGCGCCAGCAGTGAGATACCTAGCGGGGTCCAAGAGACCCAGTACTTC. J is TRBJ2-5 and V is TRBV10-2; 9 bases match TRBD2. J was trimmed by 1 base and V by 2 bases; bases with no gene match: 5. The CDR3 sequence is 16 residues long. The V gene's germline CDR1 is WSHSY and CDR2 SAAADI.

This clone was seen a single time. The V gene is TRBV7-9, the J gene TRBJ2-6, with 7 bases aligning to TRBD1. The junction had 0 bases not matched to a gene; V was cut back by 2 bases and J by 2 bases. Germline V lookup: CDR1 SEHNR, CDR2 FQNEAQ (reference sequence). CDR3 length equals 15 residues. The CDR3 DNA sequence: TGTGCCAGCAGCTTACAGGGGGCTGGGGCCAACGTCCTGACTTTC. This gives the protein CASSLQGAGANVLTF.

This chain links TRBV4-1 with TRBJ1-1; D may be TRBD1 (6 bases). Germline CDR1 reads MGHRA; CDR2 reads YSYEKL. The CDR3 has 13 amino acids. Between the trimmed V and J ends, which lost 5 bases and 11 bases, there was a span of 18 bases. CDR3 amino acids: CASSALAGAGAFF. In DNA, the CDR3 is TGCGCCAGCAGCGCGCTCGCGGGGGCTGGGGCTTTCTTT.

In this sample, this clone turned up a few times. The chain joins TRBV18 to TRBJ2-7; the D gene is possibly TRBD2 (6 bases). CDR3 length equals 12 residues. Germline values: CDR1 KGHSH, CDR2 LQKENI. V lost 8 bases, J lost 3 bases, and 11 bases lay in between. CDR3: CASNPGGYEQYF. The DNA for the CDR3 is TGTGCCAGCAACCCCGGGGGCTACGAGCAGTACTTC.

CDR3 coding DNA: TGTGCCAGCAGCTTAGACAGGGTCTCAGAGACCCAGTACTTC. Translation gives CASSLDRVSETQYF. The chain is built from TRBV7-9 and TRBJ2-5; TRBD1 is a possible D gene (6 bases). This CDR3 region has 14 residues. Per germline, CDR1 SEHNR and CDR2 FQNEAQ (reference sequence). The V and J ends lost 1 base and 4 bases respectively, with 10 bases between them.

The genes are TRBV30 and TRBJ1-5; 9 bases align to TRBD1. Germline V CDR1 and CDR2: GTSNPN, SVGIG (reference sequence). The J segment lost 6 bases and the V segment lost 2 bases, leaving 8 bases of the junction unmatched. CDR3 length equals 15 residues. CDR3 sequence reads: CAWSPGTGISQPQHF. CDR3 DNA sequence: TGTGCCTGGAGTCCCGGGACAGGGATCAGTCAGCCCCAGCATTTT.

The rearrangement joins TRBV28 to TRBJ2-5, with 7 nucleotides matching TRBD1. J lost 2 bases, V lost 5 bases, and 8 bases had no gene match. The CDR3 is 15 amino acids. The germline V gene encodes CDR1 MDHEN and CDR2 SYDVKM. CDR3 DNA: TGTGCCAGCAGTCCTCAGGGCAGGGGGCAAGAGACCCAGTACTTC. Translation: CASSPQGRGQETQYF.

This rearrangement joins TRBV28 to TRBJ2-6; 7 positions agree with TRBD1. Losses at the gene ends were 11 bases for V and 1 base for J; bases not matched to a gene: 8. The CDR3 totals 15 residues. The V gene's germline CDR1 is MDHEN and CDR2 SYDVKM. This CDR3 is CAVPNRGSGANVLTF. The CDR3 DNA is TGTGCCGTCCCAAACAGGGGATCTGGGGCCAACGTCCTGACTTTC.